Listed below are T cell receptor beta chains from one sample, sequenced in a study of shared clonotypes between healthy human individuals. Profiled with immunoSEQ multiplex PCR; TCRdb holds only in-frame clones, not every one. The sample lists around 450,000 clones; around 79% were seen once. The sequenced sample consisted of PBMCs. The origin of the receptors is a woman aged 40 to 50 in good health. Some clones in this sample may be carry-over from other donors' samples. Each CDR3 is given with its conserved first and last residue. The D gene is left open where the match is weak. Clone size is not always given. Where it is, it says once, few, many or a class for expanded clones.

size: NA
J: TRBJ2-7
D: TRBD1
V: TRBV7-9
DNA: TGTGCCAGCAGCTTAGAGGTATGGGGACAGAACTACGAGCAGTACTTC
CDR3: CASSLEVWGQNYEQYF

size: few
J: TRBJ1-2
D: NA
V: TRBV18
DNA: TGTGCCAGCTCACCACCCTCTCTGGAGGGCCATGGCTACACCTTC
CDR3: CASSPPSLEGHGYTF

size: NA
J: TRBJ2-2
D: TRBD1
V: TRBV28
DNA: TGTGCCAGCAGCTCTGCAACAGGGGGCTGGGACACCGGGGAGCTGTTTTTT
CDR3: CASSSATGGWDTGELFF

size: NA
J: TRBJ1-1
D: NA
V: TRBV18
DNA: TGTGCCAGCTCACCTTCTGACCCCACAAACACTGAAGCTTTCTTT
CDR3: CASSPSDPTNTEAFF

size: NA
J: TRBJ2-7
D: NA
V: TRBV7-2
DNA: TGTGCCAGCAGCTTAAACAGGGTGGCCGAGCAGTACTTC
CDR3: CASSLNRVAEQYF

size: NA
J: TRBJ2-2
D: NA
V: TRBV30
DNA: TGTGCCTGGAGTGTACGGGGGCGGAACCGTACCGGGGAGCTGTTTTTT
CDR3: CAWSVRGRNRTGELFF

size: NA
J: TRBJ1-5
D: NA
V: TRBV27
DNA: TGTGCCAGCAGGCCAACCTACAGGGAGCGTAACAATCAGCCCCAGCATTTT
CDR3: CASRPTYRERNNQPQHF

size: NA
J: TRBJ2-2
D: TRBD2
V: TRBV7-3
DNA: TGTGCCAGCAGCTTAGACGGGAGGGCCGGGCGGACCGGGGAGCTGTTTTTT
CDR3: CASSLDGRAGRTGELFF

size: NA
J: TRBJ2-5
D: NA
V: TRBV7-2
DNA: TGTGCCAGCAGCCGGAGTGGGGCCCAAGAGACCCAGTACTTC
CDR3: CASSRSGAQETQYF

size: NA
J: TRBJ2-5
D: NA
V: TRBV7-8
DNA: TGTGCCAGCAGCTTAGGGTGGGGCGGGATGCAAGAGACCCAGTACTTC
CDR3: CASSLGWGGMQETQYF

size: NA
J: TRBJ2-2
D: TRBD2
V: TRBV2
DNA: TGTGCCAGCAGTGGCAGGGCCACTAGCGGGATAGCCGCCGGGGAGCTGTTTTTT
CDR3: CASSGRATSGIAAGELFF

size: NA
J: TRBJ2-5
D: NA
V: TRBV7-3
DNA: TGTGCCAGCAGTCAAGGGGCCCAAGAGACCCAGTACTTC
CDR3: CASSQGAQETQYF

size: once
J: TRBJ1-5
D: NA
V: TRBV28
DNA: TGTGCCAGCAGTTTATGGGCAGGGGTAATGGTCCGGCCCCAGCATTTT
CDR3: CASSLWAGVMVRPQHF

size: NA
J: TRBJ2-5
D: NA
V: TRBV5-4
DNA: TGTGCCAGCAGCGCACAAGAGACCCAGTACTTC
CDR3: CASSAQETQYF

size: NA
J: TRBJ2-3
D: TRBD2
V: TRBV7-9
DNA: TGTGCCAGCAGCTCACCCGGGACTAGCCCCATGACGCAGTATTTT
CDR3: CASSSPGTSPMTQYF

size: NA
J: TRBJ2-5
D: NA
V: TRBV7-2
DNA: TGTGCCAGCAGCTTTTTGGCCCCACCCGAGACCCAGTACTTC
CDR3: CASSFLAPPETQYF

size: once
J: TRBJ1-1
D: TRBD1
V: TRBV30
DNA: TGTGCCTGGTCAGCCGGGACAGGGCCTTCTGAAGCTTTCTTT
CDR3: CAWSAGTGPSEAFF

size: NA
J: TRBJ2-1
D: NA
V: TRBV27
DNA: TGTGCCAGCAGTTTAAGTGGGAGTGCTGGCGAGCAGTTCTTC
CDR3: CASSLSGSAGEQFF

size: NA
J: TRBJ1-4
D: NA
V: TRBV7-6
DNA: TGTGCCAGCAGCTTAGTCCAGGAAGGCACTAATGAAAAACTGTTTTTT
CDR3: CASSLVQEGTNEKLFF

size: NA
J: TRBJ2-7
D: NA
V: TRBV18
DNA: TGTGCCAGCTCCCCCTCCGGACAGAGAGAGCAGTACTTC
CDR3: CASSPSGQREQYF

size: NA
J: TRBJ1-5
D: TRBD1
V: TRBV27
DNA: TGTGCCAGCAGAGGATGGGGACAGGGAGACCAGCCCCAGCATTTT
CDR3: CASRGWGQGDQPQHF

size: NA
J: TRBJ2-7
D: TRBD2
V: TRBV15
DNA: TGTGCCACCAGCAGAGAGACTAGCGGCGGGTACGAGCAGTACTTC
CDR3: CATSRETSGGYEQYF

size: NA
J: TRBJ2-6
D: NA
V: TRBV19
DNA: TGTGCCAGTAGTCTTCAAACCTCTGGGGCCAACGTCCTGACTTTC
CDR3: CASSLQTSGANVLTF

size: NA
J: TRBJ2-7
D: NA
V: TRBV30
DNA: TGTGCCTGGAGCGTCAAGGGGGGCTACGAGCAGTACTTC
CDR3: CAWSVKGGYEQYF

size: NA
J: TRBJ1-5
D: NA
V: TRBV21-1
DNA: TGTGCCAGCAGCAAAGGGAAGACTGGGCCCCAGCATTTT
CDR3: CASSKGKTGPQHF

size: NA
J: TRBJ2-3
D: NA
V: TRBV14
DNA: TGTGCCAGCAGCCAAGACCCGTCAGATACGCAGTATTTT
CDR3: CASSQDPSDTQYF

size: NA
J: TRBJ1-1
D: NA
V: TRBV19
DNA: TGTGCCAGTAGTACTGGGGACGGAGGGGCTGAAGCTTTCTTT
CDR3: CASSTGDGGAEAFF

size: NA
J: TRBJ1-5
D: TRBD1
V: TRBV18
DNA: TGTGCCAGCTCACCAAGGGGGACAGGGGCGGGCAATCAGCCCCAGCATTTT
CDR3: CASSPRGTGAGNQPQHF

size: NA
J: TRBJ2-2
D: NA
V: TRBV27
DNA: TGTGCCAGCATTCCTCGCCTGGGGGGCACCGGGGAGCTGTTTTTT
CDR3: CASIPRLGGTGELFF

size: NA
J: TRBJ2-5
D: TRBD2
V: TRBV7-9
DNA: TGTGCCAGCAGCTTGGGACTAGCGTCGGACTTC
CDR3: CASSLGLASDF

size: few
J: TRBJ1-2
D: NA
V: TRBV6-1
DNA: TGTGCCAGCAGTGAGGCTCAGTACACCTTC
CDR3: CASSEAQYTF

size: NA
J: TRBJ1-1
D: NA
V: TRBV28
DNA: TGTGCCAGCAGTTTATTCGACATGCCGAACACTGAAGCTTTCTTT
CDR3: CASSLFDMPNTEAFF

size: NA
J: TRBJ2-6
D: TRBD1
V: TRBV4-3
DNA: TGCGCCAGCACCCGGGCCAGGACAGGGGGCTTTGGGGCCAACGTCCTGACTTTC
CDR3: CASTRARTGGFGANVLTF

size: NA
J: TRBJ2-7
D: TRBD1
V: TRBV19
DNA: TGTGCCAGTAGTACCTGGACAGGCGCCTACGAGCAGTACTTC
CDR3: CASSTWTGAYEQYF

size: NA
J: TRBJ2-7
D: TRBD1
V: TRBV27
DNA: TGTGCCAGCAGTTCACCTTCAGGACAGGGGACCTACGAGCAGTACTTC
CDR3: CASSSPSGQGTYEQYF

size: many
J: TRBJ2-1
D: NA
V: TRBV19
DNA: TGTGCCAGTAGTATGGTCGTGACTGAGCAGTTCTTC
CDR3: CASSMVVTEQFF

size: NA
J: TRBJ2-1
D: TRBD1
V: TRBV27
DNA: TGTGCCAGCAGTTTAAATTTAGGGGGCTTTGAGCAGTTCTTC
CDR3: CASSLNLGGFEQFF

size: many
J: TRBJ1-1
D: NA
V: TRBV30
DNA: TGTGCCTGTGAGGGGTTGGGGACTGAAGCTTTCTTT
CDR3: CACEGLGTEAFF

size: NA
J: TRBJ2-7
D: NA
V: TRBV5-1
DNA: TGCGCCAGCAGCTTGGTTCAGGGGTACTCCTACGAGCAGTACTTC
CDR3: CASSLVQGYSYEQYF

size: many
J: TRBJ2-7
D: NA
V: TRBV4-3
DNA: TGCGCCAGCAGCCAAGATCGAGGGACAAAGTCCTACGAGCAGTACTTC
CDR3: CASSQDRGTKSYEQYF

size: few
J: TRBJ1-3
D: TRBD1
V: TRBV5-1
DNA: TGCGCCAGCAGCTTGGACAGGGGGGCCGGAAACACCATATATTTT
CDR3: CASSLDRGAGNTIYF